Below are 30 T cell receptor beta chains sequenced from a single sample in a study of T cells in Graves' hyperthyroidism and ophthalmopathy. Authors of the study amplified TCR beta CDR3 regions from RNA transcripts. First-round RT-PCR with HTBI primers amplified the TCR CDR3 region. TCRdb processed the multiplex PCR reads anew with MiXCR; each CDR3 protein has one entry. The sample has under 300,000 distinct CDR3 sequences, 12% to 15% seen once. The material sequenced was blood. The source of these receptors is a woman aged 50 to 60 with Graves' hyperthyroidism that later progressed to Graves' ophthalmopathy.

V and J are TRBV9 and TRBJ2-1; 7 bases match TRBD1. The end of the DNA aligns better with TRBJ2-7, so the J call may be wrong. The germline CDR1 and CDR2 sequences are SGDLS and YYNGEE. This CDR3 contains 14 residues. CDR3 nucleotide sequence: TGTGCCAGCAGCCCCCGGGACAGCTACAATGAGCAGTACTTC. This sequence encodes CASSPRDSYNEQYF.

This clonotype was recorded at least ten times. CDR3 bases: TGTGCCAGCATGCGGGTCGGATCTGAAGAGACCCAGTACTTC. It is translated as CASMRVGSEETQYF. V usage is TRBV6-1 and J usage is TRBJ2-5; weak D call: TRBD2 (5 bases). Trimming shortened V by 7 bases and J by 3 bases, and 15 bases separated the two germline ends. The germline gives CDR1 MNHNS, CDR2 SASEGT. CDR3 length: 14 residues.

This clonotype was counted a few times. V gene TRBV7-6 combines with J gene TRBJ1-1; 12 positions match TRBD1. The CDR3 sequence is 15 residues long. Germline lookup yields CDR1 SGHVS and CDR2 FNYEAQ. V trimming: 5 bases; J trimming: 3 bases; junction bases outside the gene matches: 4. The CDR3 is CASSQGQGAYTEAFF. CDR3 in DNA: TGTGCCAGCAGCCAGGGACAGGGGGCCTACACTGAAGCTTTCTTT.

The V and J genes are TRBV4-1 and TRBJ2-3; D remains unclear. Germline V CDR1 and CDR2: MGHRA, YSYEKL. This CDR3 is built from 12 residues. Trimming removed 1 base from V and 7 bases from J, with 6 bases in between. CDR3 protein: CASSQATYTQYF. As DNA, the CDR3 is TGCGCCAGCAGCCAAGCTACATATACGCAGTATTTT.

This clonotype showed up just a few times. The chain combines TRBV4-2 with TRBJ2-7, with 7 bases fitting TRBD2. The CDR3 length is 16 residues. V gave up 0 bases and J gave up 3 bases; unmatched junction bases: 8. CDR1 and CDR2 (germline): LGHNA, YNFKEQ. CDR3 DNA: TGTGCCAGCAGCCAAGATCTGGCGGGAGCAAACTACGAGCAGTACTTC. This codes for CASSQDLAGANYEQYF.

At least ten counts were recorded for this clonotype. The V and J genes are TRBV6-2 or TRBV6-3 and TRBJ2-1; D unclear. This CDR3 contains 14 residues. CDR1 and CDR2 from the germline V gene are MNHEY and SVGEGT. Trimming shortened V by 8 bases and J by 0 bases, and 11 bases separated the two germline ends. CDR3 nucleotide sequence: TGTGCCAGCCGTAGGGATGACTCCTACAATGAGCAGTTCTTC. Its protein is CASRRDDSYNEQFF.

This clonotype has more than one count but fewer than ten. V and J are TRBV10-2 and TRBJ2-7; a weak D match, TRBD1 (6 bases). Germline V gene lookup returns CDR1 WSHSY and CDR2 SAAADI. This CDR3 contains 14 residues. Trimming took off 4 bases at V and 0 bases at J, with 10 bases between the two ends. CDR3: CASSAGAGSYEQYF. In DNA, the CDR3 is TGCGCCAGCAGTGCAGGGGCAGGCTCCTACGAGCAGTACTTC.

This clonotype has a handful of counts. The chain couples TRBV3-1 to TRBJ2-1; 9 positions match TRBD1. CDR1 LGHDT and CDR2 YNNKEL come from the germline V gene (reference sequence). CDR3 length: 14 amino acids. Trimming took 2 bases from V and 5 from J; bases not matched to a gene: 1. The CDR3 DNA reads TGTGCCAGCAGCCAATGGGACAGGGACAATGAGCAGTTCTTC. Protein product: CASSQWDRDNEQFF.

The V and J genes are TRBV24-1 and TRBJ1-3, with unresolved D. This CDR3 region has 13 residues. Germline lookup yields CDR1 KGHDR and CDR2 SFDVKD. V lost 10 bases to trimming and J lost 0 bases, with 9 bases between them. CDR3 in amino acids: CATGSASGNTIYF. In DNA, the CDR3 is TGTGCCACTGGATCAGCCTCTGGAAACACCATATATTTT.

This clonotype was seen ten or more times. CDR3 loop: CASRPPGGELFF. In nucleotides, the CDR3 is TGTGCCAGCAGGCCACCGGGCGGGGAGCTGTTTTTT. The gene calls are TRBV27 and TRBJ2-2; D is unresolved. The CDR3 sequence is 12 residues long. Germline V CDR1 and CDR2: MNHEY, SMNVEV (reference sequence). Trimming took 6 bases from V and 7 from J, leaving 9 bases between them.

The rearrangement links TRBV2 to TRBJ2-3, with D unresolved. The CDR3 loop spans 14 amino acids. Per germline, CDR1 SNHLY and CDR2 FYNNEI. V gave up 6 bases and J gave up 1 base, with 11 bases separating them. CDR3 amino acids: CASRRNIGTDTQYF. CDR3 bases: TGTGCCAGCAGGCGGAACATCGGCACAGATACGCAGTATTTT.

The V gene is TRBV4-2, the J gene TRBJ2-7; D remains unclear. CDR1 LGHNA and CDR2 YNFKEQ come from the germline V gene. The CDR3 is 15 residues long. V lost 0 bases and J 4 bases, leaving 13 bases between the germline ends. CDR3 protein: CASSQDTARTYEQYF. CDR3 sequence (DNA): TGTGCCAGCAGCCAAGATACGGCGCGTACTTACGAGCAGTACTTC.

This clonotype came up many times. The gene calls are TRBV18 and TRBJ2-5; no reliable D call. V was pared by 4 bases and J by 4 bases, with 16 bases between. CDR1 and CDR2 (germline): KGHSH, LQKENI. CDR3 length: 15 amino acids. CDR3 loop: CASSLTYSDGETQYF. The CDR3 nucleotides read TGTGCCAGCTCACTCACTTACTCGGACGGAGAGACCCAGTACTTC.

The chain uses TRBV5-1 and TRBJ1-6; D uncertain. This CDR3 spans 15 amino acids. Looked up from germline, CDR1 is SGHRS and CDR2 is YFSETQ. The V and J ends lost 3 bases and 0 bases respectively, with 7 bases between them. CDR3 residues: CASSSPSSYNSPLHF. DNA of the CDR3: TGCGCCAGCAGCTCCCCGAGCTCCTATAATTCACCCCTCCACTTT.

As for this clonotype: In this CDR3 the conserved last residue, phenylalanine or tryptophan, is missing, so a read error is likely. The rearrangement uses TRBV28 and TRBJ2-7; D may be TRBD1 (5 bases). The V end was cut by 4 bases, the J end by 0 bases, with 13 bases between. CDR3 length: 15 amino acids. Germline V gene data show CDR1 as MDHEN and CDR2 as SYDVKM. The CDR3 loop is CASSSDHRFSYEQYL. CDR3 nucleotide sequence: TGTGCCAGCAGTTCCGACCACAGGTTCTCCTACGAGCAGTACCTC.

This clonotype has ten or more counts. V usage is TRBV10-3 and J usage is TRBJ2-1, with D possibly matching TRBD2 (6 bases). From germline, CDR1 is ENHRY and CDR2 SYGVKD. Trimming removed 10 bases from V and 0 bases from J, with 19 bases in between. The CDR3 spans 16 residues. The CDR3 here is CATRGSGETSYNEQFF. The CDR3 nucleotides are TGTGCCACCCGAGGGTCGGGGGAGACCTCCTACAATGAGCAGTTCTTC.

The CDR3 here is CASSPTSGSPYYEQYF. In DNA, the CDR3 is TGTGCCAGCAGTCCGACTAGCGGGAGCCCCTACTACGAGCAGTACTTC. The genes are TRBV2 and TRBJ2-7, with 12 nucleotides matching TRBD2. CDR3 length equals 16 residues. Looked up from germline, CDR1 is SNHLY and CDR2 is FYNNEI. Losses at the gene ends were 5 bases for V and 3 bases for J; bases not matched to a gene: 8.

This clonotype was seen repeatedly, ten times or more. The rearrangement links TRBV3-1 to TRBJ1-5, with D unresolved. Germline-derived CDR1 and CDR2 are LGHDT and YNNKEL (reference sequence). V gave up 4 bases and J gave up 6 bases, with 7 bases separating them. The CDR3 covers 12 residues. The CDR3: CASSPLGQPQHF. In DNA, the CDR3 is TGTGCCAGCAGCCCCCTTGGTCAGCCCCAGCATTTT.

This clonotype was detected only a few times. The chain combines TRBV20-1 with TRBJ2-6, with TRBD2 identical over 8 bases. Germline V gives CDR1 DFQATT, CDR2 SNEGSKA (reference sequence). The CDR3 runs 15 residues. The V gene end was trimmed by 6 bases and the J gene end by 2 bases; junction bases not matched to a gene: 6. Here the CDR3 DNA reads TGCAGTGCAAAGACGGGAGGGGCTGGGGCCAACGTCCTGACTTTC. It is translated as CSAKTGGAGANVLTF.

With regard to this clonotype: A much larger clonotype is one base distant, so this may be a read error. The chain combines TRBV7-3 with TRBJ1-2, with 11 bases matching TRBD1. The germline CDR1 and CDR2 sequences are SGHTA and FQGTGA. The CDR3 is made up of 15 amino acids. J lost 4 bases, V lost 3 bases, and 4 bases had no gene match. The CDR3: CASSFAGTGGYGYTF. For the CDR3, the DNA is TGTGCCAGCAGCTTTGCCGGGACAGGGGGCTATGGCTACACCTTC. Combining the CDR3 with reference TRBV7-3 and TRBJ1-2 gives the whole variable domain GAGVSQTPSNKVTEKGKYVELRCDPISGHTALYWYRQSLGQGPEFLIYFQGTGAADDSGLPNDRFFAVRPEGSVSTLKIQRTERGDSAVYLCASSFAGTGGYGYTFGSGTRLTVV.

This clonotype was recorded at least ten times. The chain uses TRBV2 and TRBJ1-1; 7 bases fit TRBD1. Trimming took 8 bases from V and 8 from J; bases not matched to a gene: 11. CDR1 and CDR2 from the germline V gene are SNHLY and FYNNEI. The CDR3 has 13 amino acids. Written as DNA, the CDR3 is TGTGCCAGCGAAAGACAGGGTTCGGGAGAAGCTTTCTTT. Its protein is CASERQGSGEAFF.

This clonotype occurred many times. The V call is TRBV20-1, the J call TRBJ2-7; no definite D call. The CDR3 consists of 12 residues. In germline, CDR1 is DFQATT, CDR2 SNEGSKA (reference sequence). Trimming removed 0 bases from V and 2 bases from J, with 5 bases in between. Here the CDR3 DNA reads TGCAGTGCTAGAGACGGAGCCTACGAGCAGTACTTC. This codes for CSARDGAYEQYF.

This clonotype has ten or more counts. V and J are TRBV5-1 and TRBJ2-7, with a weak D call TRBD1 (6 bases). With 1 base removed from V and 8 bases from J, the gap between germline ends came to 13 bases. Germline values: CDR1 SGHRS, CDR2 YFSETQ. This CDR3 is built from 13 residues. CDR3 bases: TGCGCCAGCAGCTTGTCAGGGGCGCAGAAGCAGTACTTC. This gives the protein CASSLSGAQKQYF.

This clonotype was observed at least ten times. The CDR3 bases are TGCAGTGCTAGCCTAAATAATGAGCAGTTCTTC. Translation: CSASLNNEQFF. The chain is built from TRBV20-1 and TRBJ2-1; no reliable D call. This CDR3 has 11 amino acids. Looked up from germline, CDR1 is DFQATT and CDR2 is SNEGSKA (reference sequence). V was shortened by 3 bases and J by 7 bases, with 7 bases between the two germline ends.

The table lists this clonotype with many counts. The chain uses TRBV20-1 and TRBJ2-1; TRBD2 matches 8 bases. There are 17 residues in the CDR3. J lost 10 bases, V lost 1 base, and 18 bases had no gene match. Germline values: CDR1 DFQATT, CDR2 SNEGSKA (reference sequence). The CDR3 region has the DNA TGCAGTGCTAGAGGTGTGGGGAGCGGGAGATGGGGAGGGGAGCAGTTCTTC. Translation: CSARGVGSGRWGGEQFF.

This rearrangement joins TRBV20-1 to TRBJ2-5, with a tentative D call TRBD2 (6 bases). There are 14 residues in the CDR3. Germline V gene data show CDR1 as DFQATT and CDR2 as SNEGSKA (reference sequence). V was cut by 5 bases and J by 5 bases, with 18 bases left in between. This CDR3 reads CSARGVGVWETQYF. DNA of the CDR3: TGCAGTGCTCGCGGGGTGGGGGTTTGGGAGACCCAGTACTTC.

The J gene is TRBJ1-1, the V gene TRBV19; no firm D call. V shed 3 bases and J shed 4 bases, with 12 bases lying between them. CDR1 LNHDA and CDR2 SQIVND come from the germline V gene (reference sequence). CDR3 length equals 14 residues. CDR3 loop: CASSMYREGTEAFF. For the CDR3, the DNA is TGTGCCAGTAGTATGTACAGAGAGGGCACTGAAGCTTTCTTT.

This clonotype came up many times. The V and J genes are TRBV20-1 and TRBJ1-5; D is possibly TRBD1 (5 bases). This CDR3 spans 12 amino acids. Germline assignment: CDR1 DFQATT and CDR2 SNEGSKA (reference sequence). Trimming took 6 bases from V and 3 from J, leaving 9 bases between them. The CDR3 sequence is CSARDSNQPQHF. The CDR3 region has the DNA TGCAGTGCAAGGGACTCCAATCAGCCCCAGCATTTT.

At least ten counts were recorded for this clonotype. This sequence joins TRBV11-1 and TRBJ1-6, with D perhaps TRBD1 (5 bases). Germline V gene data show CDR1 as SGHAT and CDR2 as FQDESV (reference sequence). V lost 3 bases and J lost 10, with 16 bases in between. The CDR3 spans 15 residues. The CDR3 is CASSLGLGVQSPLHF. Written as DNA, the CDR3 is TGTGCCAGCAGCTTGGGCTTGGGGGTACAGTCACCCCTCCACTTT.

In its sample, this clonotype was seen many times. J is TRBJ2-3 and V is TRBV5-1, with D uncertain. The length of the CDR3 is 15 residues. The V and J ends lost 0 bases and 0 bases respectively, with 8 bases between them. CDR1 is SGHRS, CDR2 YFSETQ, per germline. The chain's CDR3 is CASSLAPESTDTQYF. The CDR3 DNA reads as TGCGCCAGCAGCTTGGCTCCAGAGAGCACAGATACGCAGTATTTT.